This T cell receptor beta chain was sequenced during a study of T cells in Graves' hyperthyroidism and ophthalmopathy. From RNA transcripts, TCR beta CDR3 regions were amplified. First-round RT-PCR targeting the TCR CDR3 was performed with the HTBI primer set. Each CDR3 protein gets one entry after TCRdb re-called the multiplex PCR reads with MiXCR. The table lists 530,000 or so distinct CDR3 sequences, roughly 25% of them singletons, with approximately 11% in the top ten. Comment on this clonotype: Its target is unknown.

Duration under 3 months, a NOSPECS grade of at least 4, and a Clinical Activity Score of at least 3 characterized the ophthalmopathy patients. The PBMCs were taken from roughly 9.3 ml of fresh peripheral blood. General observations from the study: Most thyroid-expanded clonotypes above 0.001 were also found in blood. Ophthalmopathy prediction by the model preceded onset by a median about 6 months.

The CDR3 consists of 15 residues. Germline V gene data show CDR1 as PRHDT and CDR2 as FYEKMQ (reference sequence). The V gene end was trimmed by 4 bases and the J gene end by 0 bases; junction bases not matched to a gene: 2. The V and J genes are TRBV13 and TRBJ2-5; 10 bases agree with TRBD2. Specimen: blood. The sequence was collected from a woman aged 30 to 39 with Graves' ophthalmopathy. In DNA, the CDR3 is TGTGCCAGCAGCTATGGACTAGCGGACCAAGAGACCCAGTACTTC. It yields the protein CASSYGLADQETQYF.